The 20 T cell receptor beta chains below come from one sample, sequenced in a study of blood T cell repertoires in COVID-19. Generated by immunoSEQ multiplex PCR, the TCRdb table keeps only in-frame clones and is missing some. The sample records about 28,000 clones, approximately 75% being singletons. Sequencing used peripheral blood. The source of these receptors is a boy younger than 10 with active or convalescent COVID-19.

As regards this clone: A junction end diverges from the germline sequence, so it may reflect a read error. The rearrangement uses TRBV19 and TRBJ2-4; D is possibly TRBD1 (6 bases). This CDR3 contains 17 residues. Germline V CDR1 and CDR2: LNHDA, SQIVND (reference sequence). The CDR3 spells CAGSIALFYRVRDIQYF. The CDR3 DNA reads as TGTGCCGGTAGTATAGCCCTATTTTACAGGGTCAGGGACATTCAGTACTTC.

CDR3 loop: CASSLVGLTRSTDTQYF. As DNA, the CDR3 is TGTGCCAGCAGCTTGGTCGGACTAACTAGAAGCACAGATACGCAGTATTTT. The chain joins TRBV5-6 to TRBJ2-3, with D possibly being TRBD2 (6 bases). This CDR3 has 17 residues. Between the trimmed V and J ends, which lost 0 bases and 0 bases, there was a span of 14 bases. Germline-derived CDR1 and CDR2 are SGHDT and YYEEEE.

This clone was detected once. J is TRBJ2-7 and V is TRBV6-6; tentative D call: TRBD2 (6 bases). V lost 0 bases, J lost 1 base, and 13 bases lay in between. From germline, CDR1 is MNHNY and CDR2 SVGAGI (reference sequence). The CDR3 runs 16 residues. The CDR3 coding sequence is TGTGCCAGCAGTTACTCGGGGGGTGTTCTGTCCTACGAGCAGTACTTC. Protein product: CASSYSGGVLSYEQYF.

V usage is TRBV4-1 and J usage is TRBJ1-2; unclear D gene. From germline, CDR1 is MGHRA and CDR2 YSYEKL. Trimming removed 0 bases at V and 4 bases at J, with 12 bases between. CDR3 length: 15 residues. CDR3 protein: CASSQDRGRLYGYTF. CDR3 in DNA: TGCGCCAGCAGCCAAGATAGAGGCAGACTCTATGGCTACACCTTC.

V usage is TRBV6-5 and J usage is TRBJ1-5; D is unclear. CDR3 size: 12 residues. In germline, CDR1 is MNHEY, CDR2 SVGAGI. V dropped 8 bases and J dropped 11 bases, with 16 bases sitting between them. The CDR3 bases are TGTGCCAGCGTGGCGACGACGGGAGCCCAGCATTTT. It translates to CASVATTGAQHF.

This chain connects TRBV4-1 to TRBJ1-2, with TRBD1 as a possible D gene (5 bases). V dropped 2 bases and J dropped 5 bases, with 21 bases sitting between them. CDR3 size: 17 residues. Germline CDR1 MGHRA, CDR2 YSYEKL. CDR3 DNA sequence: TGCGCCAGCAGCCAACGATTCGGGCTTGGCAGGGTATATGGCTACACCTTC. Encoded protein: CASSQRFGLGRVYGYTF.

The rearrangement uses TRBV4-1 and TRBJ2-2; 7 bases line up with TRBD1. V was pared by 1 base and J by 7 bases, with 6 bases of the junction left unmatched. Germline CDR1 reads MGHRA; CDR2 reads YSYEKL. The CDR3 runs 15 residues. The CDR3 reads CASSQVQGEYGELFF. In nucleotides, the CDR3 is TGCGCCAGCAGCCAAGTTCAGGGGGAGTACGGGGAGCTGTTTTTT.

The V gene is TRBV4-1, the J gene TRBJ1-1, with 8 bases that match TRBD1. Germline CDR1 reads MGHRA; CDR2 reads YSYEKL. The CDR3 extends over 13 amino acids. J lost 3 bases, V lost 4 bases, and 1 base had no gene match. CDR3 coding DNA: TGCGCCAGCAGCCTGGACAGGGACACTGAAGCTTTCTTT. This gives the protein CASSLDRDTEAFF.

The chain has TRBV27 and TRBJ2-7; possibly TRBD2 for D (6 bases). There are 18 residues in the CDR3. The V gene's germline CDR1 is MNHEY and CDR2 SMNVEV (reference sequence). The V end was cut by 2 bases, the J end by 0 bases, with 20 bases between. The CDR3 coding sequence is TGTGCCAGCAGTTTAGCAATTATGGGGGACTTTAGCTCCTACGAGCAGTACGTC. Translation: CASSLAIMGDFSSYEQYV.

This clone was seen a handful of times. This chain uses TRBV5-8 with TRBJ1-2; D is possibly TRBD1 (5 bases). The germline V gene encodes CDR1 SGHTS and CDR2 YDEGEE. Trimming took 4 bases from V and 2 from J, leaving 12 bases between them. The CDR3 totals 14 residues. CDR3 sequence reads: CASSPIDRNYGYTF. The CDR3 nucleotides are TGTGCCAGCAGCCCCATCGACAGAAACTATGGCTACACCTTC.

The V call is TRBV11-2, the J call TRBJ2-1; D not certain. The CDR3 is 17 amino acids. V was trimmed by 2 bases and J by 7 bases, leaving 21 bases between them. The V gene's germline CDR1 is SGHAT and CDR2 FQNNGV. The CDR3 reads CASSLFLMAGKRNEQFF. CDR3 coding DNA: TGTGCCAGCAGCTTATTTCTTATGGCAGGTAAAAGGAATGAGCAGTTCTTC.

The V and J genes are TRBV7-2 and TRBJ1-1; tentatively, D is TRBD1 (6 bases). Germline lookup yields CDR1 SGHTA and CDR2 FQGNSA. V lost 3 bases and J 1 base, leaving 9 bases between the germline ends. The CDR3 extends over 14 amino acids. In nucleotides, the CDR3 is TGTGCCAGCAGCTTTCAGGGGTCGAACACTGAAGCTTTCTTT. As protein: CASSFQGSNTEAFF. Full variable domain (outside the CDR3, taken from reference TRBV7-2 and TRBJ1-1): GAGVSQSPSNKVTEKGKDVELRCDPISGHTALYWYRQSLGQGLEFLIYFQGNSAPDKSGLPSDRFSAERTGGSVSTLTIQRTQQEDSAVYLCASSFQGSNTEAFFGQGTRLTVV.

The rearrangement links TRBV7-2 to TRBJ2-7; 10 nucleotides align to TRBD2. Germline V gene sequence: CDR1 SGHTA, CDR2 FQGNSA. J gave up 6 bases and V 4 bases, and 6 bases lay outside the gene matches. The CDR3 loop spans 14 amino acids. The CDR3 bases are TGTGCCAGCAGCTCCCAGCGGGAGGGCCGCGAGCAGTACTTC. Encoded protein: CASSSQREGREQYF.

The chain links TRBV7-2 to TRBJ1-2, with D perhaps TRBD1 (6 bases). The V end lost 3 bases, the J end lost 1 base, and 15 bases lay between the germline ends. The CDR3 has 16 amino acids. Germline loops: CDR1 SGHTA, CDR2 FQGNSA. The CDR3 DNA reads as TGTGCCAGCAGCTTGGCCCGGACAGATTTTAACTATGGCTACACCTTC. The encoded protein is CASSLARTDFNYGYTF. The variable domain in full, with the rest retrieved from reference TRBV7-2 and TRBJ1-2, is GAGVSQSPSNKVTEKGKDVELRCDPISGHTALYWYRQSLGQGLEFLIYFQGNSAPDKSGLPSDRFSAERTGGSVSTLTIQRTQQEDSAVYLCASSLARTDFNYGYTFGSGTRLTVV.

The chain combines TRBV27 with TRBJ1-4; 11 nucleotides agree with TRBD1. Germline V gene sequence: CDR1 MNHEY, CDR2 SMNVEV (reference sequence). After removal of 5 bases from V and 12 bases from J, the junction contained 11 bases not matched to a gene. This CDR3 has 15 amino acids. The chain's CDR3 is CASSRLGQGAGELFF. DNA of the CDR3: TGTGCCAGCAGTCGTCTTGGACAGGGGGCAGGAGAACTGTTTTTT. Looking up the rest from reference TRBV27 and TRBJ1-4 gives the full variable domain: EAQVTQNPRYLITVTGKKLTVTCSQNMNHEYMSWYRQDPGLGLRQIYYSMNVEVTDKGDVPEGYKVSRKEKRNFPLILESPSPNQTSLYFCASSRLGQGAGELFFGSGTQLSVL.

This clone has more than one count but fewer than ten. V and J are TRBV5-1 and TRBJ1-3; D is uncertain. The V and J ends lost 4 bases and 0 bases respectively, with 17 bases between them. The V gene's germline CDR1 is SGHRS and CDR2 YFSETQ. CDR3 length equals 17 residues. The DNA for the CDR3 is TGCGCCAGCAGCATTACAGCCAGCAGGATCTCTGGAAACACCATATATTTT. This codes for CASSITASRISGNTIYF.

The V gene is TRBV7-8, the J gene TRBJ2-1, with a tentative D call TRBD2 (5 bases). This CDR3 region has 16 residues. Looked up from germline, CDR1 is SGHVS and CDR2 is FQNEAQ. Trimming left V 6 bases short and J 7 bases short, with 22 bases between. The CDR3 reads CASSLKASPNRNEQFF. In nucleotides, the CDR3 is TGTGCCAGCAGTTTAAAAGCTAGCCCAAACCGGAATGAGCAGTTCTTC.

V is TRBV29-1 and J is TRBJ2-7; TRBD2 might be the D (6 bases). The CDR3 has 14 amino acids. Trimming removed 1 base at V and 0 bases at J, with 10 bases between. The germline V gene has CDR1 SQVTM and CDR2 ANQGSEA. The CDR3 bases are TGCAGCGTTGAAGGGGGAGCGGGCTCCTACGAGCAGTACTTC. It yields the protein CSVEGGAGSYEQYF.

This chain links TRBV19 with TRBJ1-1; D is possibly TRBD1 (6 bases). There are 14 residues in the CDR3. Germline V gene lookup returns CDR1 LNHDA and CDR2 SQIVND (reference sequence). V was trimmed by 4 bases and J by 5 bases, leaving 14 bases between them. The CDR3, as DNA: TGTGCCAGTAGTACTCCAGGGGCAGGGACTGAAGCTTTCTTT. Amino acids: CASSTPGAGTEAFF.

This clone has only one observation. The genes are TRBV29-1 and TRBJ2-3; D is possibly TRBD2 (5 bases). The CDR3 is made up of 15 amino acids. Trimming left V 4 bases short and J 2 bases short, with 16 bases between. CDR1 and CDR2 (germline): SQVTM, ANQGSEA. CDR3 coding DNA: TGCAGCGTTGCATCGCTAGCCCAGCACACAGATACGCAGTATTTT. Protein sequence: CSVASLAQHTDTQYF.